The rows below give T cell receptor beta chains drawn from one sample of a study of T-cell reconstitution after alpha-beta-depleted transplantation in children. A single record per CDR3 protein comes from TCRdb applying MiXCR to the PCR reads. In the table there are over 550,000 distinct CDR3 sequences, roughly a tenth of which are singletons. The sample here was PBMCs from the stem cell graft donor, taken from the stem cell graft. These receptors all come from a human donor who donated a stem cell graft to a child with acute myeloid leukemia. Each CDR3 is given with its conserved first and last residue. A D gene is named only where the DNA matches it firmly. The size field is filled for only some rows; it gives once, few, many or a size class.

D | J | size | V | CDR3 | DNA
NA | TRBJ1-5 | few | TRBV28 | CATLTGNRNQPQHF | TGTGCCACCCTCACAGGGAATCGCAATCAGCCCCAGCATTTT
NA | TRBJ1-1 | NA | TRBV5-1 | CASSRTPWDTEAFF | TGCGCCAGCAGCCGGACCCCCTGGGACACTGAAGCTTTCTTT
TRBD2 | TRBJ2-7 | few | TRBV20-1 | CSAKSGSSSYEQYF | TGCAGTGCTAAGAGCGGGAGTAGCTCCTACGAGCAGTACTTC
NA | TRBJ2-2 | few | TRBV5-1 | CASSPQSVGTGELFF | TGCGCCAGCAGCCCACAGAGCGTGGGCACCGGGGAGCTGTTTTTT
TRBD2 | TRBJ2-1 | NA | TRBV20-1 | CSARQLPGLADNEQFF | TGCAGTGCCAGACAACTACCGGGACTAGCGGACAATGAGCAGTTCTTC
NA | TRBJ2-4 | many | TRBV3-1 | CASSPRGTDGNIQYF | TGTGCCAGCAGCCCCAGAGGGACGGACGGGAACATTCAGTACTTC
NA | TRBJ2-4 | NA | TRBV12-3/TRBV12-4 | CASSLWDLKNIQYF | TGTGCCAGCAGTTTGTGGGATCTCAAAAACATTCAGTACTTC
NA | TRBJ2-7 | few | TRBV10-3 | CAISGSLGEQYF | TGTGCCATCAGTGGCTCCCTCGGGGAGCAGTACTTC
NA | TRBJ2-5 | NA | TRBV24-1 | CATSDRASGTGAQYF | TGTGCCACCAGTGACAGGGCGTCGGGTACGGGGGCCCAGTACTTC
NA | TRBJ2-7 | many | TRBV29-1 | CSVVLTSYEQYF | TGCAGCGTTGTTCTGACTTCCTACGAGCAGTACTTC
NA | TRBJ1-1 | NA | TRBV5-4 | CASSGKGQFNTEAFF | TGTGCCAGCAGCGGAAAAGGACAGTTTAACACTGAAGCTTTCTTT
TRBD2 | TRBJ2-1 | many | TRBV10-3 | CAISESGAASGRQFF | TGTGCCATCAGTGAGTCTGGGGCGGCTAGCGGGAGACAGTTCTTC
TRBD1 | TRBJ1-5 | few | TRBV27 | CASRGGHF | TGTGCCAGCAGAGGGGGCCATTTT
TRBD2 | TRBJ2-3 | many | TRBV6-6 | CASSSSGGSGNTQYF | TGTGCCAGCAGTTCCTCGGGCGGGAGCGGGAATACGCAGTATTTT
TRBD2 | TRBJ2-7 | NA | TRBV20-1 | CSAKVAGSPYEQYF | TGCAGTGCTAAAGTAGCGGGTTCCCCCTACGAGCAGTACTTC
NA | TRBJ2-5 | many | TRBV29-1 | CSVWATGDAQYF | TGCAGCGTCTGGGCGACGGGGGACGCCCAGTACTTC
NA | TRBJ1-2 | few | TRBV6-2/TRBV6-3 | CASSDFYGYTF | TGTGCCAGCAGCGACTTCTATGGCTACACCTTC
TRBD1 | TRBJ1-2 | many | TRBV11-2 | CASSSPWTGAKGYTF | TGTGCCAGCAGCTCTCCCTGGACAGGGGCGAAGGGCTACACCTTC
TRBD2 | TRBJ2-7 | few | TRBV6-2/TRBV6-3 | CASSWTSGYEQYF | TGTGCCAGCAGTTGGACTAGCGGATACGAGCAGTACTTC
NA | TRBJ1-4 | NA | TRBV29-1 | CSVWEGGVEKLFF | TGCAGCGTTTGGGAAGGGGGAGTCGAGAAACTGTTTTTT
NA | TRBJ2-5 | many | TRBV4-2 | CASSQVGTRETQYF | TGTGCCAGCAGCCAAGTTGGCACTAGGGAGACCCAGTACTTC
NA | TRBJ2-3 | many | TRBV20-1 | CSARGVVQGKRDTQYF | TGCAGTGCTAGAGGGGTCGTCCAGGGAAAGAGAGATACGCAGTATTTT
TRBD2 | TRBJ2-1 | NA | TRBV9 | CASSPLGTRYDEQFF | TGTGCCAGCAGCCCCCTCGGGACTAGGTACGATGAGCAGTTCTTC
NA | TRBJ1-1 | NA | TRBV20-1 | CSAPGSVTNSEAFF | TGCAGTGCTCCCGGGAGCGTCACGAACTCTGAAGCTTTCTTT
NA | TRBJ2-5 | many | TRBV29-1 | CSVEGAGIETQYF | TGCAGCGTTGAAGGAGCAGGAATAGAGACCCAGTACTTC
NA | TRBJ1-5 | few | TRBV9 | CASSPGPGEQPQHF | TGTGCCAGCAGCCCCGGGCCGGGGGAACAGCCCCAGCATTTT